A single sample is the source of the 20 T cell receptor beta chains below, sequenced in a study of cytomegalovirus exposure and HLA in healthy donors. PCR employed 60 Vbeta and 13 Jbeta primers. Generated by immunoSEQ multiplex PCR, the TCRdb table keeps only in-frame clones and is missing some. Found here are 150,000 to 200,000 clones, roughly 77% of them singletons; the top ten hold approximately 2.1%. Material: PBMCs. The source of these receptors is a man between 50 and 59 years old in good health and CMV-seropositive.

The chain uses TRBV18 and TRBJ1-5; D unclear. V lost 5 bases and J 2 bases, leaving 10 bases between the germline ends. The CDR3 sequence is 14 residues long. Germline CDR1 KGHSH, CDR2 LQKENI. The CDR3 DNA reads TGTGCCAGCTCAGGTTCCGGAGGCAATCAGCCCCAGCATTTT. Protein product: CASSGSGGNQPQHF.

The chain employs TRBV19 and TRBJ1-2; 8 bases align to TRBD1. J was trimmed by 5 bases and V by 7 bases; bases with no gene match: 3. Germline V gene lookup returns CDR1 LNHDA and CDR2 SQIVND (reference sequence). This CDR3 is 12 amino acids long. CDR3 in DNA: TGTGCCAGTAAGGACAGGGCGTATGGCTACACCTTC. This sequence encodes CASKDRAYGYTF.

V and J are TRBV2 and TRBJ2-5; 10 bases fit TRBD1. Germline CDR1 and CDR2: SNHLY and FYNNEI. The CDR3 loop spans 15 amino acids. V shed 6 bases, J shed 5 bases, and the junction held 9 bases outside the gene matches. The CDR3 nucleotides are TGTGCCAGCAGCACCCCCGGGACAGGGGAGGAGACCCAGTACTTC. Protein product: CASSTPGTGEETQYF. Full variable domain (missing parts from reference TRBV2 and TRBJ2-5): EPEVTQTPSHQVTQMGQEVILRCVPISNHLYFYWYRQILGQKVEFLVSFYNNEISEKSEIFDDQFSVERPDGSNFTLKIRSTKLEDSAMYFCASSTPGTGEETQYFGPGTRLLVL.

The chain joins TRBV5-1 to TRBJ1-1, with 9 bases identical to TRBD1. Germline values: CDR1 SGHRS, CDR2 YFSETQ. The CDR3 is made up of 12 amino acids. The V and J ends lost 4 bases and 10 bases, in that order; junction bases with no gene match: 5. The CDR3 region is CASSEGQGGAFF. In nucleotides, the CDR3 is TGCGCCAGCAGCGAGGGACAGGGTGGAGCTTTCTTT.

This chain joins TRBV5-1 and TRBJ2-7, with D unclear. Germline V lookup: CDR1 SGHRS, CDR2 YFSETQ. Trimming stripped 0 bases from V and 2 bases from J, with 9 bases between. The CDR3 is made up of 14 amino acids. The DNA of the CDR3 is TGCGCCAGCAGCTTGGCCGCGGAGACCTACGAGCAGTACTTC. Protein product: CASSLAAETYEQYF.

V is TRBV6-1 and J is TRBJ1-1, with 10 bases identical to TRBD1. Germline V gene sequence: CDR1 MNHNS, CDR2 SASEGT. The trim removed 3 bases at V and 4 bases at J, leaving 2 bases unmatched. The CDR3 is made up of 14 amino acids. The CDR3 sequence is CASSEGQGSTEAFF. CDR3 sequence (DNA): TGTGCCAGCAGTGAGGGACAGGGGTCCACTGAAGCTTTCTTT.

This clone came up once. The chain joins TRBV7-9 to TRBJ2-1; D is ambiguous. This CDR3 has 11 amino acids. Germline assignment: CDR1 SEHNR and CDR2 FQNEAQ (reference sequence). V was trimmed by 0 bases and J by 12 bases, leaving 6 bases between them. CDR3 sequence reads: CASSLARGQFF. The CDR3 DNA is TGTGCCAGCAGCTTAGCGCGAGGGCAGTTCTTC.

This chain connects TRBV6-4 to TRBJ2-3, with 10 bases fitting TRBD2. The J segment lost 5 bases and the V segment lost 2 bases, leaving 7 bases of the junction unmatched. The germline CDR1 and CDR2 sequences are MRHNA and SNTAGT. The CDR3 has 16 amino acids. The CDR3 nucleotides are TGTGCCAGCAGTGACCAGAGCGGGGGGGCCAAAGATACGCAGTATTTT. Translating it yields CASSDQSGGAKDTQYF.

The chain combines TRBV2 with TRBJ1-5; D is undetermined. Germline V gene data show CDR1 as SNHLY and CDR2 as FYNNEI. The CDR3 spans 16 residues. V lost 0 bases and J lost 0, with 9 bases in between. Here the CDR3 reads CASSEAQRGSNQPQHF. The CDR3 DNA sequence: TGTGCCAGCAGTGAAGCGCAGCGAGGTAGCAATCAGCCCCAGCATTTT.

The V and J genes are TRBV27 and TRBJ2-3; possibly TRBD1 for D (6 bases). V was shortened by 6 bases and J by 4 bases, with 17 bases between the two germline ends. Germline V lookup: CDR1 MNHEY, CDR2 SMNVEV (reference sequence). The CDR3 is 15 residues long. Here the CDR3 DNA reads TGTGCCAGCAGACTAGGACAGATCGGCGCAGATACGCAGTATTTT. Its protein is CASRLGQIGADTQYF.

The CDR3 sequence is CASSFLTGGLEAFF. CDR3 in DNA: TGTGCCAGCAGCTTCTTGACAGGGGGCCTCGAAGCTTTCTTT. The genes are TRBV7-8 and TRBJ1-1, with 10 positions matching TRBD1. The CDR3 extends over 14 amino acids. V lost 3 bases and J lost 8; bases outside the gene matches: 6. Germline V gives CDR1 SGHVS, CDR2 FQNEAQ.

The V call is TRBV11-2, the J call TRBJ1-2, with 8 bases fitting TRBD1. The CDR3 has 15 residues. The ends lost 0 bases at V and 0 bases at J; junction bases unmatched: 0. CDR1 is SGHAT and CDR2 is FQNNGV in the germline V gene. Written as DNA, the CDR3 is TGTGCCAGCAGCTTAGAACAGGGGGCTAACTATGGCTACACCTTC. It is translated as CASSLEQGANYGYTF.

The rearrangement uses TRBV18 and TRBJ1-1, with D possibly being TRBD1 (5 bases). V lost 4 bases, J lost 7 bases, and 13 bases lay in between. The length of the CDR3 is 13 residues. In germline, CDR1 is KGHSH, CDR2 LQKENI. CDR3: CASSLQVGDEAFF. In DNA, the CDR3 is TGTGCCAGCTCACTACAGGTAGGGGATGAAGCTTTCTTT.

The V call is TRBV11-2, the J call TRBJ2-1; 8 bases agree with TRBD1. CDR1 and CDR2 from the germline V gene are SGHAT and FQNNGV. The CDR3 contains 17 residues. The V and J ends lost 1 base and 10 bases, in that order; junction bases with no gene match: 15. The CDR3 coding sequence is TGTGCCAGCAGCTTAGGGCAAAGGACAGGGTACCATTACGAGCAGTTCTTC. Residues: CASSLGQRTGYHYEQFF.

The rearrangement joins TRBV7-2 to TRBJ2-1, with a weak D call TRBD1 (5 bases). The CDR3 has 18 amino acids. The germline gives CDR1 SGHTA, CDR2 FQGNSA. Between the trimmed V and J ends, which lost 0 bases and 1 base, there was a span of 16 bases. The CDR3 DNA reads TGTGCCAGCAGCTTAGCCGGTGTAGGGGTTAGGTCCTACAATGAGCAGTTCTTC. Its translation: CASSLAGVGVRSYNEQFF. The full variable domain, in which reference TRBV7-2 and TRBJ2-1 provide the parts outside the CDR3, is GAGVSQSPSNKVTEKGKDVELRCDPISGHTALYWYRQSLGQGLEFLIYFQGNSAPDKSGLPSDRFSAERTGGSVSTLTIQRTQQEDSAVYLCASSLAGVGVRSYNEQFFGPGTRLTVL.

The chain couples TRBV5-1 to TRBJ2-2, with 7 bases identical to TRBD1. V trimming: 5 bases; J trimming: 6 bases; junction bases outside the gene matches: 13. The CDR3 spans 16 residues. The germline V gene encodes CDR1 SGHRS and CDR2 YFSETQ. The CDR3 here is CASRPETGRVAGELFF. CDR3 bases: TGCGCCAGCAGACCAGAGACAGGGCGGGTGGCCGGGGAGCTGTTTTTT. Full variable domain (missing parts from reference TRBV5-1 and TRBJ2-2): KAGVTQTPRYLIKTRGQQVTLSCSPISGHRSVSWYQQTPGQGLQFLFEYFSETQRNKGNFPGRFSGRQFSNSRSEMNVSTLELGDSALYLCASRPETGRVAGELFFGEGSRLTVL.

The rearrangement links TRBV6-5 to TRBJ2-7; 7 bases align to TRBD2. CDR3 length: 16 residues. The J segment lost 2 bases and the V segment lost 2 bases, leaving 9 bases of the junction unmatched. Germline V gene data show CDR1 as MNHEY and CDR2 as SVGAGI. CDR3 coding DNA: TGTGCCAGCAGTTACAGTCGGACCGCGGGGGCCTACGAGCAGTACTTC. Protein product: CASSYSRTAGAYEQYF.

CDR3 in amino acids: CASGDRRYEQYF. The CDR3 DNA reads TGTGCCAGCGGGGACAGGCGGTACGAGCAGTACTTC. The genes are TRBV27 and TRBJ2-7; 8 bases fit TRBD1. Germline assignment: CDR1 MNHEY and CDR2 SMNVEV (reference sequence). The CDR3 extends over 12 amino acids. J gave up 4 bases and V 8 bases, and 4 bases lay outside the gene matches.

The chain recombines TRBV28 with TRBJ2-7; 12 bases are shared with TRBD1. J gave up 1 base and V 11 bases, and 15 bases lay outside the gene matches. The germline CDR1 and CDR2 sequences are MDHEN and SYDVKM. The CDR3 is 17 amino acids. The CDR3 loop is CAVSGTGGSLRSYEQYF. The CDR3, as DNA: TGTGCCGTATCAGGGACAGGGGGCTCCCTCAGGTCCTACGAGCAGTACTTC.

The chain links TRBV30 to TRBJ1-5, with TRBD1 matching 7 bases. V shed 2 bases, J shed 9 bases, and the junction held 22 bases outside the gene matches. The germline V gene encodes CDR1 GTSNPN and CDR2 SVGIG (reference sequence). This CDR3 region has 18 residues. CDR3 coding DNA: TGTGCCTGGAGTTTTTTTTGGACAGGAAAAAAACAGTATCGGCCCCAGCATTTT. It translates to CAWSFFWTGKKQYRPQHF.